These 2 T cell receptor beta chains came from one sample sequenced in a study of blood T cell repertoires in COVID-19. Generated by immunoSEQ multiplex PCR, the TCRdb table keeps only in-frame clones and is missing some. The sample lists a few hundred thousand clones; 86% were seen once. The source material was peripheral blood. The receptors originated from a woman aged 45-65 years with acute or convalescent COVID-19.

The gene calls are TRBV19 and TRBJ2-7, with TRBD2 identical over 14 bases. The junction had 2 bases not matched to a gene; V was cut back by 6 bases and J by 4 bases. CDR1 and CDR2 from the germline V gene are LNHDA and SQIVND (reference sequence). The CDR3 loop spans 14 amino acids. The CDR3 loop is CASSGTSGSYEQYF. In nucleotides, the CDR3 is TGTGCCAGTAGCGGGACTAGCGGGAGTTACGAGCAGTACTTC.

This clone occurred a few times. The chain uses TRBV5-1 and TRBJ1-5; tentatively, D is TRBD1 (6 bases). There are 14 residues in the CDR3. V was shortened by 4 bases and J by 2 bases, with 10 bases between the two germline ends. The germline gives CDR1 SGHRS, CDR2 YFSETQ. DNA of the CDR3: TGCGCCAGCAGCGAGGGGGTTGGCAATCAGCCCCAGCATTTT. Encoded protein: CASSEGVGNQPQHF.